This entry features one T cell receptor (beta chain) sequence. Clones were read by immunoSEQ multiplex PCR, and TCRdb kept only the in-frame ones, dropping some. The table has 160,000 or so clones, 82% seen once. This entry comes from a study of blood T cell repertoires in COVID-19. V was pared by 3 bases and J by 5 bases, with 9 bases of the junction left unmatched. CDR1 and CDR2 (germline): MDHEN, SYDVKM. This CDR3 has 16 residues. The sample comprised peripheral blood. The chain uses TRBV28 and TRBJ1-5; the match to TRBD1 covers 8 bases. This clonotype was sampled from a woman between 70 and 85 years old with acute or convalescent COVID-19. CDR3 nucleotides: TGTGCCAGCAGTTTTACCTGGACAGGGCAGGATCAGCCCCAGCATTTT. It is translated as CASSFTWTGQDQPQHF.